This T cell receptor (beta chain) originates from a study of human T cells and chemical hapten exposure. Remarks on this clonotype: Its target is unknown.

Points from the study as a whole: Expanded TCRs showed more large CDR3 clusters than pre-sensitization or healthy control sets. As patch test score rose, PT1 expanded TCR counts tended to rise as well. Following DPC sensitization, TCRs present above 1 in 1000 frequency showed no change.

This sample's time point: patch test 3, about 24 weeks after DPC sensitization. Treatment described: therapeutic diphenylcyclopropenone sensitization with weekly scalp DPC. Individual cDNA molecules (in the library) carried attached unique molecular identifiers. TCRdb re-called the RACE reads with MiXCR, one entry per CDR3 protein. Among some 170,000 distinct CDR3 sequences listed, approximately 30% were seen once. This specimen consisted of whole blood, obtained in connection with sensitization to the hapten diphenylcyclopropenone (DPC). This sequence was found in a woman aged 18-30 years with alopecia areata. Some clones in this sample may be carry-over from other donors' samples.

This CDR3 is CASSQSLTGAGANVLTF. In nucleotides, the CDR3 is TGTGCCAGCAGCCAATCCCTCACAGGGGCTGGGGCCAACGTCCTGACTTTC. The rearrangement joins TRBV14 to TRBJ2-6; TRBD1 agrees at 7 bases. CDR1 and CDR2 from the germline V gene are SGHDN and FVKESK. The CDR3 extends over 17 amino acids. V dropped 2 bases and J dropped 2; count of bases not matched to a gene: 6.